This T cell receptor beta chain was sequenced during a study of molecular identifiers for immune sequencing clone quantification. MiXCR was run by TCRdb on the PCR reads, yielding one entry per CDR3 protein. The data hold a few hundred thousand distinct CDR3 sequences, with about 22% observed a single time. This clonotype was seen more than once but under ten times. The CDR3 sequence is 13 residues long. In germline, CDR1 is MNHEY, CDR2 SVGEGT. V lost 7 bases to trimming and J lost 8 bases; unmatched junction nucleotides: 4. The source of this sequence is a human donor in good health. Some libraries in this study had Jurkat cell RNA spiked in. V gene TRBV6-2 or TRBV6-3 combines with J gene TRBJ2-1; TRBD2 aligns across 11 bases. The sequenced sample was naive CD8+ T cells from blood, with Jurkat cell RNA spiked in. The subset here: FACS-sorted CD8+CD4-CCR7+CD45RA+ naive T cells. The CDR3 region is CASIIAGGHEQFF. The CDR3 DNA reads as TGTGCCAGCATTATAGCGGGGGGGCATGAGCAGTTCTTC.